The present T cell receptor beta chain was sequenced within a study of glioma-infiltrating T cells. CDR1 is MGHRA and CDR2 is YSYEKL in the germline V gene. The CDR3 runs to 16 residues. The V end lost 4 bases, the J end lost 2 bases, and 17 bases lay between the germline ends. This clonotype was recorded many times. What it recognizes is unknown. TCR alpha and beta CDR3 regions were amplified from RNA using iRepertoire nested multiplex PCR. For one-step reverse transcription and amplification, 100-400 ng of tissue mRNA or PBMC total RNA was used. TCRdb passed the multiplex PCR reads through MiXCR, listing each CDR3 protein once. Of 150,000 to 200,000 distinct CDR3 sequences in the sample, roughly two fifths were seen once. Study-level findings and limits: Tissue and blood shared very few CDR3 sequences. Gliomas, especially low-grade, showed above-expected tissue-blood divergence; non-neoplastic patients showed below.

This clonotype was sampled from a human donor with low-grade glioma or glioblastoma, undergoing nonglioma brain surgery, or in good health (not recorded which). V usage is TRBV4-1 and J usage is TRBJ1-2; no definite D call. The sequenced sample consisted of glioma tissue, nonneoplastic brain tissue, or PBMCs (not recorded which). This CDR3 reads CASSPTETDGNYGYTF. As DNA, the CDR3 is TGCGCCAGCAGCCCCACTGAGACGGACGGGAACTATGGCTACACCTTC.